This T cell receptor beta chain was profiled in a study of blood T cell repertoires in COVID-19. Study at large: Spain, Italy and the United States supplied samples that represented acute and convalescent COVID-19.

Profiled with immunoSEQ multiplex PCR; TCRdb holds only in-frame clones, not every one. Seen here are about 670,000 clones, 90% observed once, and the top ten hold around 0.3%. The CDR3 sequence is 13 residues long. V lost 2 bases to trimming and J lost 7 bases, with 9 bases between them. The V gene's germline CDR1 is GTSNPN and CDR2 SVGIG (reference sequence). V and J are TRBV30 and TRBJ1-6; no clear D. The sequencing input was peripheral blood. This sequence was found in a young woman with acute or convalescent COVID-19. The CDR3 DNA sequence: TGTGCCTGGAGTCATAAACAAAATTCACCCCTCCACTTT. As protein: CAWSHKQNSPLHF.